One and the same sample provided the 28 T cell receptor beta chains below, sequenced in a study of shared clonotypes between healthy human individuals. Sequencing was performed with immunoSEQ multiplex PCR; in TCRdb, only in-frame clones are kept and a portion is missing. Seen here are 980,000 or so clones, around three quarters observed once, and the top ten hold around 1.5%. Material for sequencing was memory CD4+ T cells sorted from blood. Subset denoted: CD45RA-negative fraction. Receptors were obtained from a man younger than 35 in good health.

This chain links TRBV15 with TRBJ1-2, with 11 bases lining up with TRBD1. The CDR3 extends over 17 amino acids. Germline V gives CDR1 LNHNV, CDR2 YYDKDF (reference sequence). Trimming cost V 1 base and J 6 bases; bases outside gene matches: 10. CDR3 coding DNA: TGTGCCACCAGCAGAGGCGGACAGGGGGCTTTTGGGGATGGCTACACCTTC. Translating gives CATSRGGQGAFGDGYTF. Full variable domain (remainder filled in from reference TRBV15 and TRBJ1-2): DAMVIQNPRYQVTQFGKPVTLSCSQTLNHNVMYWYQQKSSQAPKLLFHYYDKDFNNEADTPDNFQSRRPNTSFCFLDIRSPGLGDTAMYLCATSRGGQGAFGDGYTFGSGTRLTVV.

The rearrangement joins TRBV2 to TRBJ1-4; the D gene is possibly TRBD1 (6 bases). This CDR3 region has 15 residues. V was clipped by 6 bases and J by 6 bases, with 17 bases between them. Germline loops: CDR1 SNHLY, CDR2 FYNNEI. The CDR3 reads CASRDQGFGHEKLFF. CDR3 bases: TGTGCCAGCAGAGACCAGGGGTTTGGTCATGAAAAACTGTTTTTT.

The rearrangement links TRBV14 to TRBJ2-7; 13 bases fit TRBD2. With V trimmed by 1 base and J by 4 bases, 13 bases remained unmatched. Germline CDR1 SGHDN, CDR2 FVKESK. There are 19 residues in the CDR3. CDR3 amino acids: CASSQGGLAGLYGTYEQYF. CDR3 coding DNA: TGTGCCAGCAGCCAAGGGGGACTAGCGGGGCTCTACGGGACATACGAGCAGTACTTC. Filled out from reference TRBV14 and TRBJ2-7, the complete variable domain reads EAGVTQFPSHSVIEKGQTVTLRCDPISGHDNLYWYRRVMGKEIKFLLHFVKESKQDESGMPNNRFLAERTGGTYSTLKVQPAELEDSGVYFCASSQGGLAGLYGTYEQYFGPGTRLTVT.

This chain uses TRBV5-1 with TRBJ1-2, with a weak D call TRBD1 (6 bases). Trimming shortened V by 1 base and J by 2 bases, and 12 bases separated the two germline ends. The length of the CDR3 is 15 residues. Germline loops: CDR1 SGHRS, CDR2 YFSETQ. The CDR3 nucleotides are TGCGCCAGCAGCTTGCAGGGGCGCGGCAACTATGGCTACACCTTC. It encodes CASSLQGRGNYGYTF.

This chain joins TRBV18 and TRBJ1-2; the D gene is possibly TRBD1 (5 bases). CDR1 is KGHSH and CDR2 is LQKENI in the germline V gene. V lost 4 bases and J 8 bases, leaving 11 bases between the germline ends. The CDR3 consists of 12 residues. This CDR3 is CASSRDALGYTF. Here the CDR3 DNA reads TGTGCCAGCTCACGGGACGCCTTGGGCTACACCTTC.

The chain joins TRBV5-1 to TRBJ1-4; TRBD1 agrees at 7 bases. This CDR3 is 13 amino acids long. After removal of 6 bases from V and 3 bases from J, the junction contained 2 bases not matched to a gene. The germline CDR1 and CDR2 sequences are SGHRS and YFSETQ. The CDR3 DNA is TGCGCCAGCACAGGGGGGGCTAATGAAAAACTGTTTTTT. This encodes CASTGGANEKLFF.

This clone was observed a few times. V and J are TRBV6-5 and TRBJ1-1, with TRBD1 as a possible D gene (5 bases). V shed 2 bases and J shed 8 bases, with 15 bases lying between them. The CDR3 length is 14 residues. The germline V gene encodes CDR1 MNHEY and CDR2 SVGAGI. In DNA, the CDR3 is TGTGCCAGCAGTTACGCCCACGGGAACAGGGAAGCTTTCTTT. This encodes CASSYAHGNREAFF.

V usage is TRBV4-1 and J usage is TRBJ1-1, with D tentatively TRBD1 (6 bases). There are 15 residues in the CDR3. The V end was cut by 0 bases, the J end by 4 bases, with 12 bases between. CDR1 MGHRA and CDR2 YSYEKL come from the germline V gene. In nucleotides, the CDR3 is TGCGCCAGCAGCCAAGAGCACAACAGGGTCACTGAAGCTTTCTTT. Protein sequence: CASSQEHNRVTEAFF.

The rearrangement uses TRBV28 and TRBJ1-1; D is unclear. The CDR3 extends over 14 amino acids. Trimming left V 4 bases short and J 0 bases short, with 9 bases between. CDR1 MDHEN and CDR2 SYDVKM come from the germline V gene. CDR3 nucleotide sequence: TGTGCCAGCAGTTCCCAACATTTGAACACTGAAGCTTTCTTT. Translating gives CASSSQHLNTEAFF.

The genes are TRBV7-6 and TRBJ2-5, with TRBD1 identical over 7 bases. Germline V lookup: CDR1 SGHVS, CDR2 FNYEAQ. This CDR3 is 17 amino acids long. Losses at the gene ends were 1 base for V and 4 bases for J; bases not matched to a gene: 12. CDR3 residues: CASSLGRTGVSGETQYF. The DNA of the CDR3 is TGTGCCAGCAGCTTAGGTAGAACAGGGGTCAGTGGAGAGACCCAGTACTTC.

This clone showed up just a few times. This same CDR3 is encoded by further DNA sequences in the sample. V usage is TRBV28 and J usage is TRBJ1-2; 8 positions match TRBD1. This CDR3 comprises 13 residues. Germline CDR1 and CDR2: MDHEN and SYDVKM. Germline trimming cut 4 bases from V and 4 bases from J; bases unmatched to any gene: 2. Here the CDR3 DNA reads TGTGCCAGCAGTTCAGGACAGGGCTATGGCTACACCTTC. Translating gives CASSSGQGYGYTF.

V and J are TRBV28 and TRBJ2-1; 7 bases map to TRBD1. V shed 9 bases, J shed 12 bases, and the junction held 8 bases outside the gene matches. Germline V gene data show CDR1 as MDHEN and CDR2 as SYDVKM. The length of the CDR3 is 11 residues. CDR3 loop: CASGTARGQFF. DNA for the CDR3: TGTGCCAGTGGGACAGCCCGGGGGCAGTTCTTC.

About this clone itself: It is likely a read error: a sequence one base away is far more abundant. This CDR3 is also generated by other DNA sequences in the sample. The chain couples TRBV29-1 to TRBJ2-7; 10 bases are a match to TRBD1. With 1 base clipped from V and 1 base from J, the junction kept 4 bases outside the gene matches. This CDR3 has 15 amino acids. Germline CDR1 is SQVTM and CDR2 is ANQGSEA. The CDR3: CSVEGGDRGSYEQYF. CDR3 nucleotide sequence: TGCAGCGTTGAAGGGGGGGACAGGGGATCCTACGAGCAGTACTTC.

The chain recombines TRBV30 with TRBJ2-7; TRBD1 is a possible D gene (6 bases). V was clipped by 1 base and J by 9 bases, with 19 bases between them. From germline, CDR1 is GTSNPN and CDR2 SVGIG (reference sequence). The CDR3 is 14 amino acids. The DNA of the CDR3 is TGTGCCTGGAGTGCGACAGGTGGGCAAAGCGGGCAGTACTTC. This gives the protein CAWSATGGQSGQYF.

This rearrangement joins TRBV19 to TRBJ2-1, with a tentative D call TRBD1 (5 bases). Trimming stripped 3 bases from V and 10 bases from J, with 10 bases between. CDR3 length equals 12 residues. The germline gives CDR1 LNHDA, CDR2 SQIVND (reference sequence). CDR3 in amino acids: CASSIAAGEQFF. The CDR3 nucleotides are TGTGCCAGTAGTATTGCGGCAGGGGAGCAGTTCTTC.

CDR3 loop: CASSLASTRGYTF. The DNA for the CDR3 is TGTGCCAGCAGTTTGGCCTCGACACGGGGCTACACCTTC. V is TRBV28 and J is TRBJ1-2; D is ambiguous. CDR3 length equals 13 residues. V shed 3 bases and J shed 8 bases, with 13 bases lying between them. Per germline, CDR1 MDHEN and CDR2 SYDVKM.

The DNA for the CDR3 is TGCAGCGTTGAAGGAACGGGACAAACGTACTATGGCTACACCTTC. Translated, it gives CSVEGTGQTYYGYTF. The chain has TRBV29-1 and TRBJ1-2; D is possibly TRBD1 (6 bases). Germline V CDR1 and CDR2: SQVTM, ANQGSEA. With 1 base removed from V and 3 bases from J, the gap between germline ends came to 15 bases. CDR3 length: 15 amino acids.

The rearrangement joins TRBV7-3 to TRBJ2-1; 10 nucleotides align to TRBD2. Per the germline V gene, CDR1 is SGHTA and CDR2 is FQGTGA. Unmatched junction bases numbered 4, after V lost 4 bases and J lost 1 base. There are 16 residues in the CDR3. CDR3 amino acids: CASSYSSGGSYNEQFF. The DNA of the CDR3 is TGTGCCAGCAGCTACTCTAGCGGGGGATCCTACAATGAGCAGTTCTTC. Supplemented by reference TRBV7-3 and TRBJ2-1, the full variable domain reads GAGVSQTPSNKVTEKGKYVELRCDPISGHTALYWYRQSLGQGPEFLIYFQGTGAADDSGLPNDRFFAVRPEGSVSTLKIQRTERGDSAVYLCASSYSSGGSYNEQFFGPGTRLTVL.

This chain connects TRBV2 to TRBJ1-6, with D possibly matching TRBD1 (5 bases). In germline, CDR1 is SNHLY, CDR2 FYNNEI. V was pared by 6 bases and J by 9 bases, with 15 bases between. CDR3 length: 14 amino acids. CDR3 loop: CASSRWGTVSPLHF. The DNA for the CDR3 is TGTGCCAGCAGCCGGTGGGGGACGGTTTCACCCCTCCACTTT.

The gene calls are TRBV27 and TRBJ2-1, with D perhaps matching TRBD2 (6 bases). V lost 3 bases, J lost 5 bases, and 8 bases lay in between. The CDR3 extends over 13 amino acids. Per the germline V gene, CDR1 is MNHEY and CDR2 is SMNVEV (reference sequence). DNA of the CDR3: TGTGCCAGCAGTTTTTGGGGGGACAATGAGCAGTTCTTC. It encodes CASSFWGDNEQFF.

This chain joins TRBV5-1 and TRBJ1-1; D not certain. The CDR3 runs 15 residues. CDR1 and CDR2 (germline): SGHRS, YFSETQ. With 1 base removed from V and 0 bases from J, the gap between germline ends came to 10 bases. CDR3: CASSLTRNMNTEAFF. In DNA form, the CDR3 reads TGCGCCAGCAGCTTGACGAGGAACATGAACACTGAAGCTTTCTTT.

The rearrangement joins TRBV19 to TRBJ2-7, with D possibly being TRBD2 (5 bases). V lost 6 bases and J lost 5, with 23 bases in between. Germline V gene sequence: CDR1 LNHDA, CDR2 SQIVND (reference sequence). CDR3 length: 16 residues. Here the CDR3 DNA reads TGTGCCAGTAGAGGCCTCGGTCCCTCGGGATATAACGAGCAGTACTTC. Translated: CASRGLGPSGYNEQYF.

This chain's CDR3 is CASSSMRVVNEQFF. The CDR3 DNA reads TGTGCCAGCAGCTCAATGCGGGTCGTCAATGAGCAGTTCTTC. The chain employs TRBV7-2 and TRBJ2-1, with D possibly TRBD2 on 5 matching bases. V was pared by 4 bases and J by 6 bases, with 13 bases between. Germline lookup yields CDR1 SGHTA and CDR2 FQGNSA. The CDR3 is 14 residues long.

The chain recombines TRBV11-2 with TRBJ1-1; D perhaps matches TRBD1 (6 bases). The V end lost 3 bases, the J end lost 1 base, and 15 bases lay between the germline ends. Germline CDR1 is SGHAT and CDR2 is FQNNGV. This CDR3 region has 16 residues. CDR3 amino acids: CASSFWTVRKNTEAFF. CDR3 bases: TGTGCCAGCAGCTTCTGGACAGTACGAAAGAACACTGAAGCTTTCTTT. Full variable domain (rest looked up from reference TRBV11-2 and TRBJ1-1): EAGVAQSPRYKIIEKRQSVAFWCNPISGHATLYWYQQILGQGPKLLIQFQNNGVVDDSQLPKDRFSAERLKGVDSTLKIQPAKLEDSAVYLCASSFWTVRKNTEAFFGQGTRLTVV.

The chain is built from TRBV6-5 and TRBJ2-1; 13 bases agree with TRBD2. This CDR3 region has 15 residues. Trimming took 7 bases from V and 9 from J; bases not matched to a gene: 9. CDR1 is MNHEY, CDR2 SVGAGI, per germline. The CDR3 nucleotides read TGTGCCAGCACTCTGACTAGCGGGGGGCAAAGTGAGCAGTTCTTC. It is translated as CASTLTSGGQSEQFF.

This clone appeared a few times. CDR3 sequence: CASSQDRVGAFF. The CDR3 DNA reads as TGTGCCAGCAGCCAAGATAGGGTGGGAGCTTTCTTT. The chain carries TRBV14 and TRBJ1-1; D is ambiguous. The germline V gene has CDR1 SGHDN and CDR2 FVKESK. The CDR3 length is 12 residues. V lost 0 bases, J lost 10 bases, and 9 bases lay in between.

The CDR3 DNA follows: TGTGCCAGCAGAGTCTCAGGGTCAGGAGGGGAGCTGTTTTTT. It translates to CASRVSGSGGELFF. This rearrangement joins TRBV2 to TRBJ2-2; a possible D gene is TRBD1 (5 bases). V was shortened by 6 bases and J by 8 bases, with 16 bases between the two germline ends. CDR1 and CDR2 from the germline V gene are SNHLY and FYNNEI. CDR3 length: 14 residues.

V is TRBV2 and J is TRBJ2-1, with D tentatively TRBD1 or TRBD2 (5 bases each). The length of the CDR3 is 13 residues. Germline loops: CDR1 SNHLY, CDR2 FYNNEI. Trimming removed 7 bases at V and 5 bases at J, with 12 bases between. CDR3 nucleotides: TGTGCCAGCACCCGGGACGGGAACAATGAGCAGTTCTTC. As protein: CASTRDGNNEQFF.